Presented here are 10 T cell receptor beta chains from one specimen sequenced in a study of shared clonotypes between healthy human individuals (TCRdb year 2020). Receptor libraries were prepared by the immunoSEQ multiplex PCR assay. In TCRdb, the immuneACCESS table is reduced to in-frame sequences with V and J assigned. These tables do not hold every clone; where another copy was compared, an unresolved V gene accounts for under half, and the others remain unexplained. Recorded for this sample are about 330,000 clones; around nine tenths of them occurred a single time. Together, the top ten hold under 20% of the sample. The sample was memory CD8+ T cells sorted from blood. The cell subset or site label, as the study defines it: CD45RO+ cells pooled with CCR7-negative TemRA cells. Receptors were obtained from a young man in good health.

This clone has only a few counts. The chain's CDR3 is CASSAPGTGKNNEQFF. The CDR3 DNA reads as TGTGCCAGCAGTGCCCCAGGGACAGGGAAGAACAATGAGCAGTTCTTC. This chain connects TRBV2 to TRBJ2-1; 9 nucleotides line up with TRBD1. J lost 5 bases, V lost 4 bases, and 9 bases had no gene match. There are 16 residues in the CDR3. Germline V gene sequence: CDR1 SNHLY, CDR2 FYNNEI.

V gene TRBV9 combines with J gene TRBJ1-5, with 8 bases fitting TRBD1. The CDR3 is 14 amino acids. CDR1 SGDLS and CDR2 YYNGEE come from the germline V gene. Losses at the gene ends were 4 bases for V and 5 bases for J; bases not matched to a gene: 5. The CDR3 loop is CASSTGTGDQPQHF. The CDR3 DNA is TGTGCCAGCAGCACCGGGACAGGAGATCAGCCCCAGCATTTT.

The chain uses TRBV18 and TRBJ1-4; D unclear. V dropped 3 bases and J dropped 1 base, with 12 bases sitting between them. The CDR3 has 16 amino acids. The germline V gene encodes CDR1 KGHSH and CDR2 LQKENI. In nucleotides, the CDR3 is TGTGCCAGCTCACCCCCGTGGCAGGAAACTAATGAAAAACTGTTTTTT. Its translation is CASSPPWQETNEKLFF.

The chain combines TRBV29-1 with TRBJ1-1; D remains ambiguous. Germline assignment: CDR1 SQVTM and CDR2 ANQGSEA. Between the trimmed V and J ends, which lost 2 bases and 1 base, there was a span of 5 bases. There are 12 residues in the CDR3. CDR3 sequence (DNA): TGCAGCGTTGAATTAGGGAACACTGAAGCTTTCTTT. Protein product: CSVELGNTEAFF.

This rearrangement joins TRBV29-1 to TRBJ2-3; D uncertain. V was cut by 4 bases and J by 6 bases, with 11 bases left in between. There are 12 residues in the CDR3. Germline CDR1 is SQVTM and CDR2 is ANQGSEA. The DNA for the CDR3 is TGCAGCGTTGTTCTCGGGTTGGATACGCAGTATTTT. Its translation: CSVVLGLDTQYF.

In regard to this clone: This CDR3 is also generated by other DNA sequences in the sample. The genes are TRBV19 and TRBJ2-7, with D perhaps matching TRBD1 (5 bases). Per germline, CDR1 LNHDA and CDR2 SQIVND (reference sequence). The V gene lost 2 bases and the J gene lost 2 bases, with 7 bases spanning the gap. This CDR3 contains 13 residues. The CDR3 is CASSITGTYEQYF. DNA of the CDR3: TGTGCCAGTAGTATAACAGGCACCTACGAGCAGTACTTC.

V is TRBV29-1 and J is TRBJ1-2; D is undetermined. The CDR3 totals 13 residues. V shed 4 bases and J shed 2 bases, with 11 bases lying between them. The germline V gene has CDR1 SQVTM and CDR2 ANQGSEA. The CDR3 DNA is TGCAGCGTTGTTGATGTGGGGAACTATGGCTACACCTTC. Translation: CSVVDVGNYGYTF.

The chain is built from TRBV6-5 and TRBJ2-7; possible D gene TRBD1, 5 bases. The CDR3 runs 15 residues. The V gene lost 6 bases and the J gene lost 2 bases, with 17 bases spanning the gap. Germline CDR1 is MNHEY and CDR2 is SVGAGI. As DNA, the CDR3 is TGTGCCAGCAGACCCGACAGTGGGTGGACCTACGAGCAGTACTTC. Protein sequence: CASRPDSGWTYEQYF.

This rearrangement joins TRBV28 to TRBJ1-2, with TRBD1 identical over 10 bases. J was trimmed by 7 bases and V by 6 bases; bases with no gene match: 5. Germline CDR1 MDHEN, CDR2 SYDVKM. This CDR3 region has 13 residues. DNA of the CDR3: TGTGCCAGCAGAAGACAGGGGGCGCGTGGCTACACCTTC. Its protein product is CASRRQGARGYTF.

The gene calls are TRBV6-5 and TRBJ2-7, with D possibly being TRBD1 (6 bases). The CDR3 runs to 16 residues. The V end lost 0 bases, the J end lost 4 bases, and 16 bases lay between the germline ends. Germline V CDR1 and CDR2: MNHEY, SVGAGI. The DNA for the CDR3 is TGTGCCAGCAGTTACTCGACAGGTAAAGCAGGGTACGAGCAGTACTTC. It specifies CASSYSTGKAGYEQYF.